This TCR beta chain was recovered during a study of control samples from healthy donors and cancer patients. Produced via immunoSEQ multiplex PCR; TCRdb's table is partial and in-frame only. This table holds some 130,000 clones, over 80% found once. This sequence originates from a woman aged 45 to 65 in good health. Sequenced material: blood.

The CDR3 DNA reads TGCGCCAGCAGCCAAATGGGGGGGCCTAACTATGGCTACACCTTC. It translates to CASSQMGGPNYGYTF. J is TRBJ1-2 and V is TRBV4-1; D is perhaps TRBD1 (6 bases). CDR3 length equals 15 residues. The ends were cut back, 2 bases at V and 0 bases at J, with 10 bases in the middle. Germline lookup yields CDR1 MGHRA and CDR2 YSYEKL.